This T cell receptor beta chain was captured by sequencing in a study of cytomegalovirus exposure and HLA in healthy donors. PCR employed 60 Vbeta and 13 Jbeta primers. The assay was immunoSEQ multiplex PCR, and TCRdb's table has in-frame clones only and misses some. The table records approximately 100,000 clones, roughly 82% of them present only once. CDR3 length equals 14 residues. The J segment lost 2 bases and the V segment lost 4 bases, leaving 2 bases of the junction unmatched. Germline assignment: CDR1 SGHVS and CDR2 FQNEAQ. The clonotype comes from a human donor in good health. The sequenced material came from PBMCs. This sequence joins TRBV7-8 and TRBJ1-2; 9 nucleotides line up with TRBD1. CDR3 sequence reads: CASSSTGGNYGYTF. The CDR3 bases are TGTGCCAGCAGCTCGACAGGGGGGAACTATGGCTACACCTTC.